This is a list of T cell receptor beta chains from one sample in a study of blood T cells in healthy people across ages. Each CDR3 protein is one row after TCRdb ran MiXCR on the 5' RACE reads. The sample lists 700,000 or so distinct CDR3 sequences; 20% to 25% were seen once. Sequencing input: blood. These receptors were taken from a man aged 65-85 years in good health. CDR3s leave out the opening cysteine and the closing phenylalanine or tryptophan. The order of the fields is J gene, D gene, V gene, CDR3 protein. The D gene is left open where the match is weak.

>TRBJ1-2|-|TRBV29-1
SVEDRDGYA
>TRBJ2-1|TRBD2|TRBV12-3/TRBV12-4
ASSFFGTSGYNEQF
>TRBJ1-4|-|TRBV2
ASSEPGWTNEKLF
>TRBJ2-3|TRBD1|TRBV19
ASSTLGQGLDTQY
>TRBJ2-1|-|TRBV7-6
ASSSQGSSYNEQF
>TRBJ1-1|-|TRBV20-1
SARDRALTRTEAF
>TRBJ1-5|TRBD1|TRBV3-1
ASSLSGTGFAPAQH
>TRBJ1-4|TRBD1|TRBV7-9
ASSSGQGRGEKLF
>TRBJ2-2|-|TRBV5-1
ASSGSLNTGELF
>TRBJ1-2|-|TRBV29-1
SVLEGRYGYT
>TRBJ2-5|-|TRBV20-1
SGRLGPAETQY
>TRBJ1-6|-|TRBV20-1
SARDGNSYNSPLH
>TRBJ1-1|-|TRBV3-1
ASSQVQANTEAF
>TRBJ2-7|TRBD1|TRBV6-5
ASSLGTGAFYEQY
>TRBJ2-1|-|TRBV3-1
ASSQDSVPYNEQF
>TRBJ2-2|-|TRBV24-1
ATSDPAEVTGELF
>TRBJ1-2|TRBD1|TRBV14
ASSQGQGFYGYT
>TRBJ2-1|-|TRBV2
ASRLDSNEQF
>TRBJ2-7|-|TRBV28
ASSLPVSYEQY
>TRBJ2-3|-|TRBV6-2/TRBV6-3
ASSYTSRADTQY
>TRBJ2-5|-|TRBV18
ASSSLGTAIQETQY
>TRBJ2-5|TRBD2|TRBV5-5
ASTAAGGIQETQY
>TRBJ2-2|TRBD1|TRBV29-1
SVTGGWNTGELF
>TRBJ1-2|-|TRBV7-2
ASSFPGWSNYGYT
>TRBJ2-3|TRBD2|TRBV20-1
SARVGLAGDTQY